Each of the 30 T cell receptor beta chains below was sequenced from the same sample in a study of blood T cell repertoires in COVID-19. TCRdb's copy holds only in-frame clones and misses some; the assay was immunoSEQ multiplex PCR. The table includes some 300,000 clones, 85% to 90% detected once. The sequenced sample was peripheral blood. The receptor set was obtained from a woman aged 45-59 years with COVID-19, enrolled during active disease.

The chain couples TRBV7-9 to TRBJ1-1; weak D call: TRBD1 (5 bases). Germline CDR1 and CDR2: SEHNR and FQNEAQ (reference sequence). CDR3 length equals 13 residues. The V end lost 5 bases, the J end lost 4 bases, and 11 bases lay between the germline ends. As DNA, the CDR3 is TGTGCCAGCAGCCATCAGGGTTTCACTGAAGCTTTCTTT. This encodes CASSHQGFTEAFF.

The chain is built from TRBV6-5 and TRBJ2-1, with 9 bases matching TRBD1. The trim removed 5 bases at V and 4 bases at J, leaving 6 bases unmatched. The CDR3 covers 15 residues. Germline CDR1 is MNHEY and CDR2 is SVGAGI. The DNA for the CDR3 is TGTGCCAGCAGTATCGGGACAGGGACTTACAATGAGCAGTTCTTC. Protein sequence: CASSIGTGTYNEQFF.

The V gene is TRBV10-1, the J gene TRBJ1-1, with 8 positions matching TRBD1. With 6 bases clipped from V and 3 bases from J, the junction kept 3 bases outside the gene matches. Germline V gene data show CDR1 as WNHNN and CDR2 as SYGVQD (reference sequence). CDR3 size: 13 residues. CDR3 protein: CASRTGEDTEAFF. CDR3 sequence (DNA): TGCGCCAGCAGGACAGGGGAAGACACTGAAGCTTTCTTT.

The chain joins TRBV10-3 to TRBJ2-3; no firm D call. The CDR3 length is 12 residues. Germline V gene lookup returns CDR1 ENHRY and CDR2 SYGVKD. V shed 6 bases and J shed 3 bases, with 7 bases lying between them. CDR3 in DNA: TGTGCCATCAGCCCACGGACAGATACGCAGTATTTT. Its protein is CAISPRTDTQYF.

The V and J genes are TRBV7-6 and TRBJ1-1, with D possibly matching TRBD1 (5 bases). Germline V CDR1 and CDR2: SGHVS, FNYEAQ. The CDR3 is 16 residues long. V was cut by 3 bases and J by 0 bases, with 14 bases left in between. The CDR3 here is CASSLSGGIMNTEAFF. For the CDR3, the DNA is TGTGCCAGCAGCTTGAGTGGGGGGATAATGAACACTGAAGCTTTCTTT.

The V call is TRBV5-1, the J call TRBJ2-5; TRBD2 is a possible D gene (5 bases). This CDR3 has 14 residues. The germline V gene encodes CDR1 SGHRS and CDR2 YFSETQ. The germline V and J ends were trimmed by 2 bases and 4 bases, with 12 bases remaining between them. The CDR3 sequence is CASSLYLRGETQYF. The CDR3 nucleotides read TGCGCCAGCAGCTTATACCTCCGGGGAGAGACCCAGTACTTC. Filled out from reference TRBV5-1 and TRBJ2-5, the complete variable domain reads KAGVTQTPRYLIKTRGQQVTLSCSPISGHRSVSWYQQTPGQGLQFLFEYFSETQRNKGNFPGRFSGRQFSNSRSEMNVSTLELGDSALYLCASSLYLRGETQYFGPGTRLLVL.

This clone was recorded a few times. V gene TRBV24-1 combines with J gene TRBJ2-2; D gene uncertain. CDR1 and CDR2 from the germline V gene are KGHDR and SFDVKD. The CDR3 runs to 12 residues. The ends were cut back, 4 bases at V and 3 bases at J, with 2 bases in the middle. CDR3 in amino acids: CATSDYTGELFF. The CDR3 DNA follows: TGTGCCACCAGTGACTACACCGGGGAGCTGTTTTTT.

This clone was counted a single time. V gene TRBV4-2 combines with J gene TRBJ2-3; TRBD2 matches 7 bases. From germline, CDR1 is LGHNA and CDR2 YNFKEQ. The CDR3 totals 15 residues. V lost 6 bases to trimming and J lost 1 base; unmatched junction nucleotides: 7. CDR3 coding DNA: TGTGCCAGCAGGCCAAGTACTAGCGGCACAGATACGCAGTATTTT. This codes for CASRPSTSGTDTQYF.

This chain connects TRBV5-1 to TRBJ2-4; 9 positions match TRBD1. The CDR3 consists of 15 residues. Unmatched junction bases numbered 5, after V lost 4 bases and J lost 3 bases. Per the germline V gene, CDR1 is SGHRS and CDR2 is YFSETQ. The CDR3 DNA is TGCGCCAGCAGCCCTCGACAGGGGGACAAAAACATTCAGTACTTC. It is translated as CASSPRQGDKNIQYF.

The chain has TRBV18 and TRBJ1-6; D gene uncertain. The CDR3 is 13 amino acids. Germline-derived CDR1 and CDR2 are KGHSH and LQKENI. Trimming removed 1 base at V and 5 bases at J, with 3 bases between. The CDR3 DNA sequence: TGTGCCAGCTCACCACTCGATAATTCACCCCTCCACTTT. Protein product: CASSPLDNSPLHF.

J is TRBJ1-6 and V is TRBV29-1; 8 bases fit TRBD1. Germline V gene sequence: CDR1 SQVTM, CDR2 ANQGSEA. There are 14 residues in the CDR3. With V trimmed by 7 bases and J by 8 bases, 10 bases remained unmatched. The CDR3 here is CSGRDRSLHSPLHF. CDR3 DNA sequence: TGCAGCGGCCGGGACAGGAGTCTTCATTCACCCCTCCACTTT.

This clone was observed once. This sequence joins TRBV7-9 and TRBJ2-7, with 7 bases aligning to TRBD1. The CDR3 totals 15 residues. The germline V gene has CDR1 SEHNR and CDR2 FQNEAQ (reference sequence). Trimming cost V 3 bases and J 6 bases; bases outside gene matches: 11. For the CDR3, the DNA is TGTGCCAGCAGCTTTAGACAGGGAGTCCAGCCCGAGCAGTACTTC. Translating gives CASSFRQGVQPEQYF. Full variable domain (outside the CDR3, taken from reference TRBV7-9 and TRBJ2-7): DTGVSQNPRHKITKRGQNVTFRCDPISEHNRLYWYRQTLGQGPEFLTYFQNEAQLEKSRLLSDRFSAERPKGSFSTLEIQRTEQGDSAMYLCASSFRQGVQPEQYFGPGTRLTVT.

The rearrangement links TRBV5-1 to TRBJ1-3; the D gene is possibly TRBD1 (6 bases). Trimming took off 1 base at V and 4 bases at J, with 9 bases between the two ends. Germline lookup yields CDR1 SGHRS and CDR2 YFSETQ. CDR3 length: 14 residues. CDR3 DNA sequence: TGCGCCAGCAGCTTGTCAGGGGACGGAAACACCATATATTTT. It translates to CASSLSGDGNTIYF.

The chain joins TRBV3-1 (or the pseudogene TRBV3-2) to TRBJ2-3; D ambiguous. CDR1 is LGHDT and CDR2 is YNNKEL in the germline V gene (reference sequence). Trimming took off 2 bases at V and 5 bases at J, with 5 bases between the two ends. The CDR3 loop spans 12 amino acids. The CDR3 is CASSQYLDTQYF. The CDR3 DNA reads as TGTGCCAGCAGCCAATATCTAGATACGCAGTATTTT.

The rearrangement joins TRBV4-2 to TRBJ2-1, with 10 nucleotides matching TRBD2. Per the germline V gene, CDR1 is LGHNA and CDR2 is YNFKEQ. Unmatched junction bases numbered 8, after V lost 5 bases and J lost 1 base. This CDR3 contains 17 residues. The CDR3 is CASSARTTSGSYNEQFF. The CDR3 DNA is TGTGCCAGCAGCGCCCGGACGACTAGCGGGTCCTACAATGAGCAGTTCTTC.

This clone was counted a few times. The V call is TRBV11-2, the J call TRBJ2-1; 9 bases are a match to TRBD2. Per germline, CDR1 SGHAT and CDR2 FQNNGV. The CDR3 has 18 residues. J was trimmed by 9 bases and V by 5 bases; bases with no gene match: 20. The CDR3 spells CASSPPAVWLAGRSEQFF. CDR3 bases: TGTGCCAGCAGCCCACCCGCCGTATGGCTAGCGGGAAGGAGTGAGCAGTTCTTC. The variable domain in full, completed from reference TRBV11-2 and TRBJ2-1, reads EAGVAQSPRYKIIEKRQSVAFWCNPISGHATLYWYQQILGQGPKLLIQFQNNGVVDDSQLPKDRFSAERLKGVDSTLKIQPAKLEDSAVYLCASSPPAVWLAGRSEQFFGPGTRLTVL.

This clone was detected only once. J is TRBJ2-1 and V is TRBV5-1, with D possibly TRBD1 on 6 matching bases. The ends were cut back, 4 bases at V and 3 bases at J, with 20 bases in the middle. This CDR3 region has 17 residues. The germline V gene encodes CDR1 SGHRS and CDR2 YFSETQ. The DNA for the CDR3 is TGCGCCAGCAGCCCAGGTCGGGACACCGGAGGCTACAATGAGCAGTTCTTC. Residues: CASSPGRDTGGYNEQFF.

The V and J genes are TRBV2 and TRBJ2-1, with unresolved D. CDR1 SNHLY and CDR2 FYNNEI come from the germline V gene. This CDR3 comprises 15 residues. V shed 7 bases and J shed 0 bases, with 13 bases lying between them. The CDR3 protein is CASTSEQSSYNEQFF. The DNA of the CDR3 is TGTGCCAGCACGTCAGAACAAAGCTCCTACAATGAGCAGTTCTTC.

As for this clone: The same CDR3 also results from other DNA sequences found in this sample. The chain links TRBV5-1 to TRBJ2-7; TRBD2 is a possible D gene (5 bases). Trimming took off 3 bases at V and 3 bases at J, with 7 bases between the two ends. This CDR3 has 12 residues. Germline lookup yields CDR1 SGHRS and CDR2 YFSETQ. In nucleotides, the CDR3 is TGCGCCAGCAGCTCTAGCAGCTACGAGCAGTACTTC. This sequence encodes CASSSSSYEQYF.

This rearrangement joins TRBV7-9 to TRBJ2-1; possible D gene TRBD2, 5 bases. The CDR3 sequence is 12 residues long. The V gene lost 4 bases and the J gene lost 11 bases, with 12 bases spanning the gap. The germline CDR1 and CDR2 sequences are SEHNR and FQNEAQ (reference sequence). CDR3 sequence: CASSSRTGKQFF. The CDR3 nucleotides read TGTGCCAGCAGCTCCCGGACTGGAAAGCAGTTCTTC.

The chain uses TRBV29-1 and TRBJ1-1, with 12 positions matching TRBD1. After removal of 4 bases from V and 0 bases from J, the junction contained 3 bases not matched to a gene. CDR1 and CDR2 from the germline V gene are SQVTM and ANQGSEA. CDR3 length: 15 amino acids. The CDR3 DNA reads as TGCAGCGTTGGCGGGACAGGGGGCTTGAACACTGAAGCTTTCTTT. The encoded protein is CSVGGTGGLNTEAFF.

As to this clone: Other nucleotide sequences in the sample specify the same CDR3. This chain joins TRBV18 and TRBJ2-1; no clear D. V lost 1 base and J 0 bases, leaving 7 bases between the germline ends. This CDR3 has 15 amino acids. CDR1 and CDR2 from the germline V gene are KGHSH and LQKENI. The CDR3 sequence: CASSPLVSSYNEQFF. As DNA, the CDR3 is TGTGCCAGCTCACCACTAGTGTCCTCCTACAATGAGCAGTTCTTC.

J is TRBJ2-5 and V is TRBV5-1; tentative D call: TRBD2 (7 bases). CDR3 size: 15 residues. From germline, CDR1 is SGHRS and CDR2 YFSETQ. The V end lost 2 bases, the J end lost 5 bases, and 16 bases lay between the germline ends. Written as DNA, the CDR3 is TGCGCCAGCAGCTTAGGGGGGGCCTCCCGGGAGACCCAGTACTTC. This codes for CASSLGGASRETQYF.

The CDR3 DNA reads as TGTGCCAGCAGCTTAGATACTTTACAGGGGGCTTGGGAGACCCAGTACTTC. This codes for CASSLDTLQGAWETQYF. The chain recombines TRBV11-2 with TRBJ2-5; 9 nucleotides line up with TRBD1. CDR3 size: 17 residues. The V and J ends lost 0 bases and 5 bases, in that order; junction bases with no gene match: 10. The germline gives CDR1 SGHAT, CDR2 FQNNGV.

The V gene is TRBV27, the J gene TRBJ1-1; 8 bases match TRBD1. The germline V gene has CDR1 MNHEY and CDR2 SMNVEV (reference sequence). J gave up 5 bases and V 4 bases, and 9 bases lay outside the gene matches. This CDR3 is built from 15 residues. The CDR3: CASSSLTGARTEAFF. The CDR3 DNA reads TGTGCCAGCAGTTCATTGACAGGGGCGAGGACTGAAGCTTTCTTT.

This clone was seen once. V is TRBV7-8 and J is TRBJ2-2; TRBD2 matches at 7 bases. Per the germline V gene, CDR1 is SGHVS and CDR2 is FQNEAQ. The CDR3 is 15 amino acids. J gave up 3 bases and V 7 bases, and 8 bases lay outside the gene matches. The CDR3 reads CASIAREKDTGELFF. The CDR3 DNA reads TGTGCCAGCATCGCGCGGGAGAAGGACACCGGGGAGCTGTTTTTT.

The rearrangement uses TRBV18 and TRBJ1-1; weak D call: TRBD1 (6 bases). In germline, CDR1 is KGHSH, CDR2 LQKENI. The V gene lost 1 base and the J gene lost 4 bases, with 13 bases spanning the gap. The CDR3 is 15 residues long. The CDR3 nucleotides read TGTGCCAGCTCACCACTACAGGGCGAGGGCACTGAAGCTTTCTTT. Its protein is CASSPLQGEGTEAFF.

The chain links TRBV3-1 (or the pseudogene TRBV3-2) to TRBJ1-1; 7 nucleotides match TRBD1. V trimming: 1 base; J trimming: 6 bases; junction bases outside the gene matches: 5. In germline, CDR1 is LGHDT, CDR2 YNNKEL (reference sequence). The CDR3 is made up of 14 amino acids. The CDR3 DNA sequence: TGTGCCAGCAGCCAAGGCAGGGGGACGGCTGAAGCTTTCTTT. This translates into CASSQGRGTAEAFF.

This rearrangement joins TRBV28 to TRBJ2-3, with 11 bases matching TRBD1. From germline, CDR1 is MDHEN and CDR2 SYDVKM. Germline trimming cut 6 bases from V and 0 bases from J; bases unmatched to any gene: 8. The length of the CDR3 is 17 residues. CDR3 residues: CASRKGQGVSSTDTQYF. For the CDR3, the DNA is TGTGCCAGCAGAAAGGGACAGGGGGTATCTAGCACAGATACGCAGTATTTT.

The rearrangement links TRBV7-8 to TRBJ2-7, with 13 bases aligning to TRBD2. The CDR3 has 16 residues. Germline V gene sequence: CDR1 SGHVS, CDR2 FQNEAQ. V was clipped by 1 base and J by 2 bases; unmatched bases: 2. CDR3 nucleotide sequence: TGTGCCAGCAGCTTAGGACTAGCGGGAGGAACCTACGAGCAGTACTTC. The encoded protein is CASSLGLAGGTYEQYF.